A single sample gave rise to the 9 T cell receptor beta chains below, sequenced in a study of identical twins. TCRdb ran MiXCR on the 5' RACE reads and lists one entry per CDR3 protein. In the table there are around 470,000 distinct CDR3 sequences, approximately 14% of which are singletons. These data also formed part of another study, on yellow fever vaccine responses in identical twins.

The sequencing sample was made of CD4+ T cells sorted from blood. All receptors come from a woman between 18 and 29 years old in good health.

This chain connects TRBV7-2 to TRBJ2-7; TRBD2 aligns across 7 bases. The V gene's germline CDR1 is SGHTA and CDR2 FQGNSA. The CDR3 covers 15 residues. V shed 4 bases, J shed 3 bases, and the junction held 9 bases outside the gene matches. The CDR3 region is CASSSSGTKRYEQYF. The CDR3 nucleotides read TGTGCCAGCAGCTCATCCGGGACTAAACGCTACGAGCAGTACTTC.

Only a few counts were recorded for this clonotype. This CDR3 reads CASSVSVEQYF. The CDR3 nucleotides read TGTGCCAGCAGTGTTAGCGTCGAGCAGTACTTC. This rearrangement joins TRBV2 to TRBJ2-7; perhaps TRBD2 as D (5 bases). The CDR3 sequence is 11 residues long. The V and J ends lost 4 bases and 6 bases respectively, with 7 bases between them. Germline V CDR1 and CDR2: SNHLY, FYNNEI. Full variable domain (outside the CDR3, taken from reference TRBV2 and TRBJ2-7): EPEVTQTPSHQVTQMGQEVILRCVPISNHLYFYWYRQILGQKVEFLVSFYNNEISEKSEIFDDQFSVERPDGSNFTLKIRSTKLEDSAMYFCASSVSVEQYFGPGTRLTVT.

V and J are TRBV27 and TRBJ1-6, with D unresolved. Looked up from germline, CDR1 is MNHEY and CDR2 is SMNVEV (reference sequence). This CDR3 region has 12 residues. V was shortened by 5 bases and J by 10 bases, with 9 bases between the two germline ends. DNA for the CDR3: TGTGCCAGCAGTACACAACCGTCACCCCTCCACTTT. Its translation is CASSTQPSPLHF.

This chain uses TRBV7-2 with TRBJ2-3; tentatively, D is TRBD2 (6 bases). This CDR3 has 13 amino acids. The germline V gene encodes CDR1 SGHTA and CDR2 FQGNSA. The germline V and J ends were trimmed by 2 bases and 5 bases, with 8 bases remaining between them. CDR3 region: CASSLLGGDTQYF. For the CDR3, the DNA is TGTGCCAGCAGCTTACTCGGGGGAGATACGCAGTATTTT.

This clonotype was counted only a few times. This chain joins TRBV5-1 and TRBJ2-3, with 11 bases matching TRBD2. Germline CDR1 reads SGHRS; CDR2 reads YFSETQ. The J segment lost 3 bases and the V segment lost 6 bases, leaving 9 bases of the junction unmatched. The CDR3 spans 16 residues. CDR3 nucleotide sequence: TGCGCCAGCAAGTATGTAGCGGGGGGGAAGACAGATACGCAGTATTTT. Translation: CASKYVAGGKTDTQYF.

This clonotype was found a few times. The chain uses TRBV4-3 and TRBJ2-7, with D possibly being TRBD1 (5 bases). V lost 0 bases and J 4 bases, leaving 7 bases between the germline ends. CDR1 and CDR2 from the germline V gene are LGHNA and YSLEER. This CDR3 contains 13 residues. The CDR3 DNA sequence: TGCGCCAGCAGCCAAGAAGGGGTTTACGAGCAGTACTTC. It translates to CASSQEGVYEQYF.

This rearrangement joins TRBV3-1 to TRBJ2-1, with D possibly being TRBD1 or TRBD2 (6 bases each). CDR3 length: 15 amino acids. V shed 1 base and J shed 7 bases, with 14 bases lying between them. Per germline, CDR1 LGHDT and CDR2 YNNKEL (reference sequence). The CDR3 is CASSQALRGQNEQFF. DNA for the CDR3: TGTGCCAGCAGCCAAGCTCTCCGGGGGCAAAATGAGCAGTTCTTC.

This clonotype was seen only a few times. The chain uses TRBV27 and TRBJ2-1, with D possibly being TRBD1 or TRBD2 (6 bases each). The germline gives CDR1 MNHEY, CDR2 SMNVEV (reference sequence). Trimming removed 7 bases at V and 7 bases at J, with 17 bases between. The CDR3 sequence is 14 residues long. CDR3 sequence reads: CASTPRGAENEQFF. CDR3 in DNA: TGTGCCAGCACCCCGAGGGGGGCTGAGAATGAGCAGTTCTTC.

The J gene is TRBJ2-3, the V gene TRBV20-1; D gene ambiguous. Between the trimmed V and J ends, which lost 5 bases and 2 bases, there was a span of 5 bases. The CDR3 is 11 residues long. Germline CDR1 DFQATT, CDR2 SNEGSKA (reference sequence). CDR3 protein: CSALYTDTQYF. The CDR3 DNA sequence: TGCAGTGCTTTATACACAGATACGCAGTATTTT.